Each of the 30 T cell receptor beta chains below was sequenced from the same sample in a study of blood T cell repertoires in COVID-19. Assay: immunoSEQ multiplex PCR; the TCRdb copy retains only in-frame clones and omits some. Among around 260,000 clones listed, around 92% were seen once. The sample taken for sequencing was peripheral blood. The origin of the receptors is a person aged 18 to 30 with COVID-19, enrolled during active disease.

This rearrangement joins TRBV3-1 (or the pseudogene TRBV3-2) to TRBJ1-2; 8 nucleotides align to TRBD1. J was trimmed by 4 bases and V by 6 bases; bases with no gene match: 4. Germline V gene data show CDR1 as LGHDT and CDR2 as YNNKEL (reference sequence). The CDR3 loop spans 13 amino acids. CDR3 region: CASRPTGGYGYTF. Written as DNA, the CDR3 is TGTGCCAGCAGACCTACAGGGGGCTATGGCTACACCTTC.

The chain has TRBV6-5 and TRBJ2-2; 7 nucleotides agree with TRBD1. Losses at the gene ends were 5 bases for V and 5 bases for J; bases not matched to a gene: 5. Per germline, CDR1 MNHEY and CDR2 SVGAGI. The CDR3 spans 14 residues. This CDR3 reads CASSRQGGTGELFF. CDR3 coding DNA: TGTGCCAGCAGTAGACAGGGTGGGACCGGGGAGCTGTTTTTT.

The chain combines TRBV18 with TRBJ2-7; 8 bases are shared with TRBD1. The V segment lost 3 bases and the J segment 5 bases; nucleotides outside the gene matches: 6. CDR1 and CDR2 (germline): KGHSH, LQKENI. This CDR3 spans 14 amino acids. The DNA of the CDR3 is TGTGCCAGCTCACCTTTTCAGGGGGCCAACGAGCAGTACTTC. It translates to CASSPFQGANEQYF.

V gene TRBV11-2 combines with J gene TRBJ2-1; possibly TRBD1 for D (6 bases). CDR3 length equals 12 residues. Trimming stripped 5 bases from V and 6 bases from J, with 8 bases between. Per germline, CDR1 SGHAT and CDR2 FQNNGV. In DNA, the CDR3 is TGTGCCAGCAGCGAGGACAGCAATGAGCAGTTCTTC. It encodes CASSEDSNEQFF.

The rearrangement links TRBV9 to TRBJ2-5, with TRBD2 matching 9 bases. This CDR3 is 16 amino acids long. Germline-derived CDR1 and CDR2 are SGDLS and YYNGEE. V shed 0 bases, J shed 4 bases, and the junction held 7 bases outside the gene matches. CDR3 coding DNA: TGTGCCAGCAGCGTAGAGGCTAGCGGGATAGGAGAGACCCAGTACTTC. This translates into CASSVEASGIGETQYF. Complete variable domain (other parts from reference TRBV9 and TRBJ2-5): DSGVTQTPKHLITATGQRVTLRCSPRSGDLSVYWYQQSLDQGLQFLIQYYNGEERAKGNILERFSAQQFPDLHSELNLSSLELGDSALYFCASSVEASGIGETQYFGPGTRLLVL.

The V call is TRBV30, the J call TRBJ1-2; 10 nucleotides agree with TRBD1. The V gene's germline CDR1 is GTSNPN and CDR2 SVGIG (reference sequence). The CDR3 totals 18 residues. The ends lost 2 bases at V and 5 bases at J; junction bases unmatched: 17. The CDR3 sequence is CAWSSGTGVYNRGYGYTF. CDR3 sequence (DNA): TGTGCCTGGAGTTCCGGGACAGGGGTGTACAATCGGGGTTATGGCTACACCTTC.

The chain recombines TRBV24-1 with TRBJ2-7, with 8 nucleotides matching TRBD2. After removal of 3 bases from V and 7 bases from J, the junction contained 10 bases not matched to a gene. This CDR3 has 15 amino acids. Germline CDR1 is KGHDR and CDR2 is SFDVKD. CDR3 amino acids: CATSDRPGLGVEQYF. For the CDR3, the DNA is TGTGCCACCAGTGATCGGCCGGGACTAGGAGTGGAGCAGTACTTC.

This sequence joins TRBV4-2 and TRBJ2-6; the D gene is possibly TRBD1 (5 bases). The CDR3 has 17 amino acids. Trimming pared 3 bases from V and 0 bases from J, leaving 12 bases between. Germline V gene lookup returns CDR1 LGHNA and CDR2 YNFKEQ. The CDR3 DNA sequence: TGTGCCAGCAGCCAGGATCAAGACAGCTCTGGGGCCAACGTCCTGACTTTC. It translates to CASSQDQDSSGANVLTF.

The chain combines TRBV7-9 with TRBJ2-7; D might be TRBD2 (5 bases). The CDR3 totals 13 residues. The germline V gene has CDR1 SEHNR and CDR2 FQNEAQ (reference sequence). V lost 5 bases, J lost 4 bases, and 12 bases lay in between. CDR3 region: CASSNQAVYEQYF. Written as DNA, the CDR3 is TGTGCCAGCAGCAATCAAGCGGTTTACGAGCAGTACTTC. Variable domain in full (rest from reference TRBV7-9 and TRBJ2-7): DTGVSQNPRHKITKRGQNVTFRCDPISEHNRLYWYRQTLGQGPEFLTYFQNEAQLEKSRLLSDRFSAERPKGSFSTLEIQRTEQGDSAMYLCASSNQAVYEQYFGPGTRLTVT.

This chain connects TRBV5-4 to TRBJ1-1, with D tentatively TRBD1 (6 bases). Trimming stripped 5 bases from V and 4 bases from J, with 18 bases between. This CDR3 comprises 15 residues. Looked up from germline, CDR1 is SGHNT and CDR2 is YYREEE (reference sequence). The CDR3 spells CASSGEHRVSTEAFF. The CDR3 DNA is TGTGCCAGCAGTGGGGAGCACAGGGTTAGCACTGAAGCTTTCTTT. The entire variable domain, with the rest obtained from reference TRBV5-4 and TRBJ1-1, is as follows: ETGVTQSPTHLIKTRGQQVTLRCSSQSGHNTVSWYQQALGQGPQFIFQYYREEENGRGNFPPRFSGLQFPNYSSELNVNALELDDSALYLCASSGEHRVSTEAFFGQGTRLTVV.

V gene TRBV14 combines with J gene TRBJ2-4, with 13 bases fitting TRBD2. This CDR3 has 18 residues. From germline, CDR1 is SGHDN and CDR2 FVKESK. J lost 1 base, V lost 0 bases, and 3 bases had no gene match. CDR3 sequence: CASSQELAGGPAKNIQYF. CDR3 DNA: TGTGCCAGCAGCCAAGAACTAGCGGGAGGGCCCGCCAAAAACATTCAGTACTTC.

The chain employs TRBV11-2 and TRBJ2-3; 8 nucleotides agree with TRBD1. The CDR3 has 14 amino acids. Germline assignment: CDR1 SGHAT and CDR2 FQNNGV. With V trimmed by 5 bases and J by 3 bases, 4 bases remained unmatched. CDR3 nucleotide sequence: TGTGCCAGCAGCCTTAGACAGGGGACAGATACGCAGTATTTT. It codes for CASSLRQGTDTQYF. The full variable domain, rest sourced from reference TRBV11-2 and TRBJ2-3, is EAGVAQSPRYKIIEKRQSVAFWCNPISGHATLYWYQQILGQGPKLLIQFQNNGVVDDSQLPKDRFSAERLKGVDSTLKIQPAKLEDSAVYLCASSLRQGTDTQYFGPGTRLTVL.

The chain couples TRBV29-1 to TRBJ2-7; 9 bases are shared with TRBD1. V lost 6 bases, J lost 3 bases, and 3 bases stayed unmatched. The CDR3 length is 12 residues. CDR1 is SQVTM and CDR2 is ANQGSEA in the germline V gene. CDR3 sequence (DNA): TGCAGCGTACAGACAGGGGGCTACGAGCAGTACTTC. This gives the protein CSVQTGGYEQYF.

The chain carries TRBV28 and TRBJ1-5, with a tentative D call TRBD1 (6 bases). The V gene's germline CDR1 is MDHEN and CDR2 SYDVKM. CDR3 length equals 14 residues. V lost 6 bases, J lost 1 base, and 10 bases lay in between. The CDR3: CASRSGHSNQPQHF. The CDR3 DNA is TGTGCCAGCAGGTCGGGACACAGCAATCAGCCCCAGCATTTT.

The CDR3 coding sequence is TGTGCCAGCAGCGCGGTAGCGGGAGCCATCGAGCAGTTCTTC. It codes for CASSAVAGAIEQFF. V and J are TRBV9 and TRBJ2-1; 9 bases agree with TRBD2. The V gene end was trimmed by 3 bases and the J gene end by 10 bases; junction bases not matched to a gene: 8. The V gene's germline CDR1 is SGDLS and CDR2 YYNGEE. The CDR3 covers 14 residues.

The CDR3 nucleotides are TGTGCCACCTCCGGCGGGGCGGCAAACACTGAAGCTTTCTTT. It is translated as CATSGGAANTEAFF. The rearrangement joins TRBV6-6 to TRBJ1-1; TRBD1 might be the D (5 bases). Germline CDR1 reads MNHNY; CDR2 reads SVGAGI (reference sequence). V lost 10 bases and J lost 2, with 17 bases in between. This CDR3 spans 14 amino acids.

As concerns this clone: The sample has other DNA sequences that encode this CDR3 too. The chain has TRBV19 and TRBJ1-1; possibly TRBD1 for D (6 bases). The germline V gene has CDR1 LNHDA and CDR2 SQIVND (reference sequence). The germline V and J ends were trimmed by 5 bases and 0 bases, with 13 bases remaining between them. This CDR3 region has 15 residues. This chain's CDR3 is CASSPAGQLNTEAFF. In nucleotides, the CDR3 is TGTGCCAGTAGTCCAGCCGGACAGCTGAACACTGAAGCTTTCTTT.

This chain connects TRBV19 to TRBJ2-7, with TRBD2 identical over 7 bases. From germline, CDR1 is LNHDA and CDR2 SQIVND (reference sequence). CDR3 length: 15 residues. J gave up 1 base and V 7 bases, and 10 bases lay outside the gene matches. This chain's CDR3 is CASNSAGVGSYEQYF. The CDR3 DNA reads as TGTGCCAGTAACTCGGCGGGAGTCGGGTCCTACGAGCAGTACTTC.

J is TRBJ1-2 and V is TRBV5-4; tentatively, D is TRBD1 (5 bases). The CDR3 consists of 13 residues. From germline, CDR1 is SGHNT and CDR2 YYREEE (reference sequence). V lost 6 bases and J lost 4, with 13 bases in between. The CDR3 loop reads CASTSTGSYGYTF. In nucleotides, the CDR3 is TGTGCCAGCACCTCTACAGGTAGCTATGGCTACACCTTC.

Remarks on this clone: An end of the junction differs from the germline gene, which may be a read error. V is TRBV5-1 and J is TRBJ2-7, with a possible D match to TRBD2 (5 bases). The CDR3 loop spans 11 amino acids. Germline assignment: CDR1 SGHRS and CDR2 YFSETQ. The CDR3 is CASSAEGLVHF. In DNA form, the CDR3 reads TGCGCCAGCAGCGCCGAGGGCCTCGTGCACTTC.

Of note for this clone: No DNA is shown, since the ends of the CDR3 on it are uncertain; the CDR3 is the one TCRdb lists. CDR3 amino acids: CASSSFSGQGETQYF. V usage is TRBV5-1 and J usage is TRBJ2-5; the table names TRBD1, a call not compared with the DNA. Germline CDR1 reads SGHRS; CDR2 reads YFSETQ. The CDR3 adds up to 15 amino acids, both ends counted.

The rearrangement uses TRBV11-2 and TRBJ1-1; 7 positions match TRBD1. Germline-derived CDR1 and CDR2 are SGHAT and FQNNGV. With V trimmed by 4 bases and J by 5 bases, 10 bases remained unmatched. The CDR3 length is 15 residues. CDR3 residues: CASSWVTGAETEAFF. CDR3 in DNA: TGTGCCAGCAGCTGGGTAACAGGGGCGGAAACTGAAGCTTTCTTT.

The chain couples TRBV11-2 to TRBJ2-3; 10 bases agree with TRBD2. In germline, CDR1 is SGHAT, CDR2 FQNNGV. This CDR3 is built from 16 residues. J was trimmed by 1 base and V by 1 base; bases with no gene match: 2. The CDR3, as DNA: TGTGCCAGCAGCTTAGTTACTAGCGGGGGCACAGATACGCAGTATTTT. This codes for CASSLVTSGGTDTQYF.

CDR3: CSVELGTGQPQHF. The CDR3 DNA follows: TGCAGCGTTGAACTTGGGACAGGACAACCCCAGCATTTT. The chain combines TRBV29-1 with TRBJ1-5; TRBD1 matches 8 bases. CDR3 size: 13 residues. J lost 10 bases, V lost 2 bases, and 7 bases had no gene match. Germline CDR1 reads SQVTM; CDR2 reads ANQGSEA.

V usage is TRBV29-1 and J usage is TRBJ2-7; D may be TRBD1 (7 bases). Deletions cut 6 bases from V and 6 bases from J, with 21 bases between. The CDR3 contains 14 residues. CDR1 and CDR2 (germline): SQVTM, ANQGSEA. In DNA form, the CDR3 reads TGCAGCGTACCCTCCTCGGAGGGGGCGGGCGAGCAGTACTTC. Protein: CSVPSSEGAGEQYF.

This chain connects TRBV2 to TRBJ1-3; no firm D call. Looked up from germline, CDR1 is SNHLY and CDR2 is FYNNEI. With 8 bases removed from V and 0 bases from J, the gap between germline ends came to 11 bases. The CDR3 sequence is 14 residues long. The CDR3: CASGKRNSGNTIYF. DNA of the CDR3: TGTGCCAGCGGAAAGCGTAACTCTGGAAACACCATATATTTT.

V and J are TRBV25-1 and TRBJ2-7; 10 bases line up with TRBD1. The length of the CDR3 is 15 residues. Losses at the gene ends were 5 bases for V and 4 bases for J; bases not matched to a gene: 8. Germline V CDR1 and CDR2: MGHDK, SYGVNS. The CDR3 coding sequence is TGTGCCAGCAGTAACACCGGGACAGGGGAGTACGAGCAGTACTTC. It translates to CASSNTGTGEYEQYF.

This clone was seen just once. The J gene is TRBJ1-2, the V gene TRBV5-6; D is undetermined. CDR3 length: 13 amino acids. Looked up from germline, CDR1 is SGHDT and CDR2 is YYEEEE. The germline V and J ends were trimmed by 0 bases and 7 bases, with 10 bases remaining between them. CDR3 region: CASSLVGSGGYTF. CDR3 coding DNA: TGTGCCAGCAGCTTGGTAGGTTCGGGTGGCTACACCTTC.

The chain carries TRBV6-5 and TRBJ1-6; 7 nucleotides align to TRBD1. Germline-derived CDR1 and CDR2 are MNHEY and SVGAGI. The CDR3 totals 16 residues. Unmatched junction bases numbered 8, after V lost 2 bases and J lost 7 bases. CDR3 region: CASSYNRQGRNSPLHF. CDR3 coding DNA: TGTGCCAGCAGTTACAATCGACAGGGCCGCAATTCACCCCTCCACTTT.

The V call is TRBV5-1, the J call TRBJ2-1; 9 bases line up with TRBD2. The junction had 8 bases not matched to a gene; V was cut back by 1 base and J by 9 bases. Germline-derived CDR1 and CDR2 are SGHRS and YFSETQ. The CDR3 sequence is 15 residues long. The CDR3 DNA reads as TGCGCCAGCAGCTTGATCGCGGGAGGGCCAGGTGAGCAGTTCTTC. Encoded protein: CASSLIAGGPGEQFF.